The 23 T cell receptor beta chains below come from one sample, sequenced in a study of spatial heterogeneity in lung cancer. Time point meaning: sample taken at primary tumor resection. Findings of the study overall: Higher tumor mutation counts went along with higher counts of expanded intratumoral alpha and beta TCRs.

Antigens for these TCRs are unknown. Using its own MiXCR run on the 5' RACE reads, TCRdb lists one record per CDR3 protein. The sample has more than 10,000 distinct CDR3 sequences; 5% to 6.5% are singletons. The source material was lung tumor tissue, sampled at surgery. Receptor source: a male donor with early-stage non-small cell lung cancer.

This clonotype was detected many times. This chain connects TRBV20-1 to TRBJ1-1; D gene ambiguous. V was clipped by 3 bases and J by 1 base, with 9 bases between them. There are 13 residues in the CDR3. Per the germline V gene, CDR1 is DFQATT and CDR2 is SNEGSKA (reference sequence). The CDR3 DNA follows: TGCAGTGCTAGTCTGTTTCCGAACACTGAAGCTTTCTTT. It specifies CSASLFPNTEAFF.

This clonotype showed up many times. The chain uses TRBV24-1 and TRBJ2-2, with a tentative D call TRBD1 (5 bases). The ends were cut back, 4 bases at V and 2 bases at J, with 10 bases in the middle. CDR1 and CDR2 (germline): KGHDR, SFDVKD. The CDR3 contains 15 residues. CDR3 nucleotides: TGTGCCACCAGTGACAGGGTAGGCAACACCGGGGAGCTGTTTTTT. This translates into CATSDRVGNTGELFF.

This clonotype was seen many times. The chain uses TRBV12-5 and TRBJ1-5; the match to TRBD1 covers 8 bases. The CDR3 runs 13 residues. Germline V gene sequence: CDR1 LGHNT, CDR2 FRNRAP. V lost 4 bases and J lost 7; bases outside the gene matches: 3. This CDR3 reads CASGWTGRQPQHF. The CDR3 DNA follows: TGTGCTAGTGGTTGGACAGGGCGACAGCCCCAGCATTTT.

V gene TRBV28 combines with J gene TRBJ2-1, with 7 positions matching TRBD2. J was trimmed by 2 bases and V by 10 bases; bases with no gene match: 5. The CDR3 runs 13 residues. Per the germline V gene, CDR1 is MDHEN and CDR2 is SYDVKM. The CDR3 coding sequence is TGTGCCACCGCGGGAGAGCCCTACAATGAGCAGTTCTTC. Protein sequence: CATAGEPYNEQFF.

At least ten counts were recorded for this clonotype. J is TRBJ1-5 and V is TRBV19; 9 bases line up with TRBD1. Germline assignment: CDR1 LNHDA and CDR2 SQIVND (reference sequence). J lost 6 bases, V lost 4 bases, and 7 bases had no gene match. This CDR3 region has 15 residues. The CDR3 protein is CASSTRDRDVQPQHF. CDR3 DNA: TGTGCCAGTAGTACGCGGGACAGGGATGTTCAGCCCCAGCATTTT.

This clonotype was observed at least ten times. Here the CDR3 reads CASSLQLAGDGTDTQYF. The CDR3 DNA reads as TGCGCCAGCAGCTTGCAACTAGCGGGGGACGGCACAGATACGCAGTATTTT. The chain employs TRBV5-1 and TRBJ2-3, with TRBD2 identical over 11 bases. After removal of 1 base from V and 1 base from J, the junction contained 5 bases not matched to a gene. The CDR3 totals 17 residues. In germline, CDR1 is SGHRS, CDR2 YFSETQ.

This clonotype was observed many times. The J gene is TRBJ1-3, the V gene TRBV7-9; no definite D call. The CDR3 is made up of 14 amino acids. The germline V gene encodes CDR1 SEHNR and CDR2 FQNEAQ (reference sequence). V lost 5 bases, J lost 4 bases, and 12 bases lay in between. CDR3 coding DNA: TGTGCCAGCAGCCGTGAGGGCAGCGGAAACACCATATATTTT. Amino acid sequence: CASSREGSGNTIYF.

This chain connects TRBV5-1 to TRBJ1-2; D unclear. The CDR3 is made up of 17 amino acids. Germline lookup yields CDR1 SGHRS and CDR2 YFSETQ. With 0 bases removed from V and 0 bases from J, the gap between germline ends came to 15 bases. The CDR3 spells CASSLAGGSSTNYGYTF. The CDR3 nucleotides read TGCGCCAGCAGCTTGGCGGGCGGATCCTCAACTAACTATGGCTACACCTTC.

This clonotype was seen ten or more times. The chain recombines TRBV18 with TRBJ2-5; a possible D gene is TRBD2 (6 bases). Germline V gene data show CDR1 as KGHSH and CDR2 as LQKENI. V was shortened by 1 base and J by 1 base, with 13 bases between the two germline ends. The CDR3 spans 16 residues. The CDR3 DNA follows: TGTGCCAGCTCACCACGGAGGGAGACCTCCCAAGAGACCCAGTACTTC. Translating gives CASSPRRETSQETQYF. Using reference TRBV18 and TRBJ2-5 for the parts outside the CDR3, the full variable domain is NAGVMQNPRHLVRRRGQEARLRCSPMKGHSHVYWYRQLPEEGLKFMVYLQKENIIDESGMPKERFSAEFPKEGPSILRIQQVVRGDSAAYFCASSPRRETSQETQYFGPGTRLLVL.

In its sample, this clonotype was seen many times. V is TRBV7-3 and J is TRBJ2-2; D might be TRBD2 (5 bases). Germline V gene data show CDR1 as SGHTA and CDR2 as FQGTGA. The CDR3 covers 17 residues. V lost 2 bases and J 0 bases, leaving 13 bases between the germline ends. The CDR3 DNA reads TGTGCCAGCAGCTTAGGAGGTACTAGATCGAACACCGGGGAGCTGTTTTTT. This translates into CASSLGGTRSNTGELFF.

This clonotype was observed many times. The J gene is TRBJ2-4, the V gene TRBV20-1, with TRBD2 identical over 9 bases. V dropped 5 bases and J dropped 0; count of bases not matched to a gene: 5. CDR1 and CDR2 (germline): DFQATT, SNEGSKA (reference sequence). The CDR3 contains 15 residues. CDR3 coding DNA: TGCAGTGCTTATAGCGGGAGCGGAGCCAAAAACATTCAGTACTTC. The encoded protein is CSAYSGSGAKNIQYF.

The chain combines TRBV7-2 with TRBJ2-7; D not resolved. The CDR3 extends over 15 amino acids. CDR1 and CDR2 from the germline V gene are SGHTA and FQGNSA. V lost 1 base, J lost 2 bases, and 12 bases lay in between. CDR3 loop: CASSLGLGFPYEQYV. CDR3 DNA sequence: TGTGCCAGCAGCTTAGGTCTCGGGTTCCCCTACGAGCAGTACGTC.

This chain joins TRBV6-2 or TRBV6-3 and TRBJ1-5, with 8 bases fitting TRBD1. The CDR3 loop spans 15 amino acids. With V trimmed by 6 bases and J by 3 bases, 7 bases remained unmatched. From germline, CDR1 is MNHEY and CDR2 SVGEGT. The CDR3 DNA follows: TGTGCCAGCAGAAAGGGACAGGACCCCAATCAGCCCCAGCATTTT. This gives the protein CASRKGQDPNQPQHF.

This clonotype was detected many times. The rearrangement joins TRBV29-1 to TRBJ1-2; D ambiguous. V was clipped by 6 bases and J by 3 bases, with 11 bases between them. The length of the CDR3 is 12 residues. Germline V gives CDR1 SQVTM, CDR2 ANQGSEA. CDR3: CSVDGYDYGYTF. The CDR3 DNA follows: TGCAGCGTGGACGGCTATGACTATGGCTACACCTTC.

This clonotype was counted many times. The chain links TRBV9 to TRBJ2-7, with TRBD2 as a possible D gene (7 bases). The CDR3 spans 15 residues. Germline-derived CDR1 and CDR2 are SGDLS and YYNGEE. With 2 bases removed from V and 3 bases from J, the gap between germline ends came to 15 bases. The CDR3 loop is CASSVGGGPNYEQYF. CDR3 DNA: TGTGCCAGCAGCGTGGGCGGGGGCCCGAACTACGAGCAGTACTTC.

Ten or more counts support this clonotype. CDR3 bases: TGTGCCAGCAGCGCCAGCGGGGGGGCTGGCAATGAGCAGTTCTTC. Residues: CASSASGGAGNEQFF. J is TRBJ2-1 and V is TRBV7-3; 10 nucleotides line up with TRBD2. V was clipped by 5 bases and J by 6 bases; unmatched bases: 7. Germline assignment: CDR1 SGHTA and CDR2 FQGTGA. The CDR3 length is 15 residues.

Many counts were recorded for this clonotype. The chain links TRBV2 to TRBJ2-2; D gene ambiguous. The CDR3 covers 14 residues. The germline gives CDR1 SNHLY, CDR2 FYNNEI. Trimming took 2 bases from V and 0 from J, leaving 4 bases between them. The CDR3 DNA reads as TGTGCCAGCAGTGAAATCGCGAACACCGGGGAGCTGTTTTTT. Translation gives CASSEIANTGELFF. The whole variable domain, remainder taken from reference TRBV2 and TRBJ2-2, is EPEVTQTPSHQVTQMGQEVILRCVPISNHLYFYWYRQILGQKVEFLVSFYNNEISEKSEIFDDQFSVERPDGSNFTLKIRSTKLEDSAMYFCASSEIANTGELFFGEGSRLTVL.

The sample holds many counts of this clonotype. The chain recombines TRBV12-5 with TRBJ2-1; D remains unclear. The V gene lost 2 bases and the J gene lost 0 bases, with 17 bases spanning the gap. The germline CDR1 and CDR2 sequences are LGHNT and FRNRAP. This CDR3 comprises 18 residues. This CDR3 reads CASGLTPPTIFSYNEQFF. The CDR3 bases are TGTGCTAGTGGTTTGACTCCTCCCACTATTTTCTCCTACAATGAGCAGTTCTTC.

Ten or more counts support this clonotype. V usage is TRBV4-3 and J usage is TRBJ2-6; D not certain. The CDR3 totals 16 residues. Between the trimmed V and J ends, which lost 6 bases and 0 bases, there was a span of 12 bases. Per germline, CDR1 LGHNA and CDR2 YSLEER. The CDR3 DNA reads as TGCGCCAGCAGTCTAGGAGTCTACTCTGGGGCCAACGTCCTGACTTTC. This sequence encodes CASSLGVYSGANVLTF.

This clonotype ranks as medium-sized. This rearrangement joins TRBV6-5 to TRBJ1-1; 11 positions match TRBD1. Germline V CDR1 and CDR2: MNHEY, SVGAGI. The V and J ends lost 6 bases and 5 bases, in that order; junction bases with no gene match: 5. CDR3 length: 14 residues. Here the CDR3 reads CASRRGTGGTEAFF. In DNA, the CDR3 is TGTGCCAGCAGGAGGGGGACAGGGGGAACTGAAGCTTTCTTT.

The table lists this clonotype with many counts. The chain carries TRBV27 and TRBJ2-2; TRBD2 agrees at 15 bases. The CDR3 is 18 residues long. The germline CDR1 and CDR2 sequences are MNHEY and SMNVEV (reference sequence). V lost 4 bases to trimming and J lost 5 bases; unmatched junction nucleotides: 8. The CDR3, as DNA: TGTGCCAGCAGTTCCCTCGAAGGACTAGCGGGAGGGACCGGGGAGCTGTTTTTT. Translated, it gives CASSSLEGLAGGTGELFF.

This clonotype was detected ten times or more. Here the CDR3 reads CASSRGGETQYF. For the CDR3, the DNA is TGTGCCAGTAGCAGAGGGGGGGAGACCCAGTACTTC. V usage is TRBV19 and J usage is TRBJ2-5, with D possibly being TRBD1 or TRBD2 (6 bases each). Germline CDR1 and CDR2: LNHDA and SQIVND (reference sequence). V shed 6 bases and J shed 5 bases, with 10 bases lying between them. CDR3 length: 12 amino acids. Supplemented by reference TRBV19 and TRBJ2-5, the full variable domain reads DGGITQSPKYLFRKEGQNVTLSCEQNLNHDAMYWYRQDPGQGLRLIYYSQIVNDFQKGDIAEGYSVSREKKESFPLTVTSAQKNPTAFYLCASSRGGETQYFGPGTRLLVL.

This clonotype has at least ten counts. This chain uses TRBV3-1 with TRBJ2-5; no reliable D call. Germline V CDR1 and CDR2: LGHDT, YNNKEL (reference sequence). CDR3 length: 10 residues. V lost 0 bases to trimming and J lost 7 bases, with 0 bases between them. Written as DNA, the CDR3 is TGTGCCAGCAGCCAAGAGACCCAGTACTTC. Protein sequence: CASSQETQYF.